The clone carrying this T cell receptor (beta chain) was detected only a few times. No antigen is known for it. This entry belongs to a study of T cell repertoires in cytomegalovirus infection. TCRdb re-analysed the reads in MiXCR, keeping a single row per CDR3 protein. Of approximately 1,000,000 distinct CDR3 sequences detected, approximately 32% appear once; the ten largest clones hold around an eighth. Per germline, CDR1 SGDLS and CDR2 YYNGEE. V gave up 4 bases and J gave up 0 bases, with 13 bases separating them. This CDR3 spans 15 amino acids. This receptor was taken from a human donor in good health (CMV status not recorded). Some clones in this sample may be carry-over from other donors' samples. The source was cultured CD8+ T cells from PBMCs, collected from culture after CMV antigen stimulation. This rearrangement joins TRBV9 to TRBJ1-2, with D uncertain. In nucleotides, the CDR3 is TGTGCCAGCAGCAGAAAGTTAGCGTCTAACTATGGCTACACCTTC. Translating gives CASSRKLASNYGYTF. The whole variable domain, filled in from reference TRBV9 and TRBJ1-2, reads DSGVTQTPKHLITATGQRVTLRCSPRSGDLSVYWYQQSLDQGLQFLIQYYNGEERAKGNILERFSAQQFPDLHSELNLSSLELGDSALYFCASSRKLASNYGYTFGSGTRLTVV.